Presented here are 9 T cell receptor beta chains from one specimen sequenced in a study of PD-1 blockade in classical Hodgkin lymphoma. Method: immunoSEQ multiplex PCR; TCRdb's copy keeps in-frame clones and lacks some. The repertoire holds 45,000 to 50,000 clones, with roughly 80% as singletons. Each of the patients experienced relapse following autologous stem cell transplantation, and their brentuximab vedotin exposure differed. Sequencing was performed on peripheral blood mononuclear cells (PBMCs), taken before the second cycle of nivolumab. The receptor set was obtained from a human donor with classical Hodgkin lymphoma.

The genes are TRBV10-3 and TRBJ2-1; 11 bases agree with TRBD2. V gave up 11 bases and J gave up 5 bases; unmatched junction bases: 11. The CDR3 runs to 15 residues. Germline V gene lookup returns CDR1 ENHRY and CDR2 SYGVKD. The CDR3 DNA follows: TGTGCCGTGTCTACCGGGACTAGCGGAAACAATGAGCAGTTCTTC. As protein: CAVSTGTSGNNEQFF.

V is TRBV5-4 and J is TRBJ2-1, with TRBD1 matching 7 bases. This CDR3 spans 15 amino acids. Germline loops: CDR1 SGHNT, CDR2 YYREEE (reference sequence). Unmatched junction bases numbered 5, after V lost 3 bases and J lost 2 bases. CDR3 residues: CASSSGQLAYNEQFF. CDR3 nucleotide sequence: TGTGCCAGCAGCTCGGGACAGTTAGCCTACAATGAGCAGTTCTTC.

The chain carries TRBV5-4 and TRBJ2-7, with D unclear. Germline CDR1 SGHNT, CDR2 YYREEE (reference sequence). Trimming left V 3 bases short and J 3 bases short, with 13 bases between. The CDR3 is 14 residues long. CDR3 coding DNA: TGTGCCAGCAGCTGGGGTGGGGATAGCTACGAGCAGTACTTC. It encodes CASSWGGDSYEQYF.

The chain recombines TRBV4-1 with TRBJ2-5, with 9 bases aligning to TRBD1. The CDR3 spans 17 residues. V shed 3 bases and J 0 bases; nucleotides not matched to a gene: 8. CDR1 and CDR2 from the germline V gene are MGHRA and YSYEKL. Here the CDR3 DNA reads TGCGCCAGCAGCCACCCCGGACAGGGGACGTACCAAGAGACCCAGTACTTC. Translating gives CASSHPGQGTYQETQYF.

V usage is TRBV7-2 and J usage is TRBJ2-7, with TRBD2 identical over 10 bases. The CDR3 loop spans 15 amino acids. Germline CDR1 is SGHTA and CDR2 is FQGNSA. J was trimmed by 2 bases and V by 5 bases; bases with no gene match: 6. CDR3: CASSPSGTSAYEQYF. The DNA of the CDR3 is TGTGCCAGCAGCCCTAGTGGGACTAGCGCCTACGAGCAGTACTTC.

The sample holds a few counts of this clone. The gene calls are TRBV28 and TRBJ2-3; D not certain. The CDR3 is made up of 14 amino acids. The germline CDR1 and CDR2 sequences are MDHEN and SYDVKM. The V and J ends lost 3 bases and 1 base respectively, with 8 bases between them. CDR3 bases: TGTGCCAGCAGTTTCCTGGCCGGCACAGATACGCAGTATTTT. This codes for CASSFLAGTDTQYF.

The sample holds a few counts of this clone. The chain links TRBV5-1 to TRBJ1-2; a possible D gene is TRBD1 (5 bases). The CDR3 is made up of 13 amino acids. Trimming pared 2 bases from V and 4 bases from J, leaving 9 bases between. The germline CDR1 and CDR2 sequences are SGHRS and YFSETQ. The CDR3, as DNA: TGCGCCAGCAGCTTCGACAGCGGCTATGGCTACACCTTC. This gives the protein CASSFDSGYGYTF.

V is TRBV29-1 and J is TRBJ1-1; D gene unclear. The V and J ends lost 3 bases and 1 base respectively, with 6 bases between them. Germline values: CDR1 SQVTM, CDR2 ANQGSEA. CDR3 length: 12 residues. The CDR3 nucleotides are TGCAGCGTTGAGAAGGGGAACACTGAAGCTTTCTTT. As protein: CSVEKGNTEAFF.

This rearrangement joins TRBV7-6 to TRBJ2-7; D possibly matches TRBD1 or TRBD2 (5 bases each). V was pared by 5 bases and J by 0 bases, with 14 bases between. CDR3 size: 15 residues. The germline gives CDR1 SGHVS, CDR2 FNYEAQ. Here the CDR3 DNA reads TGTGCCAGCAGCCCGGGGACCCGGATCTCCTACGAGCAGTACTTC. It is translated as CASSPGTRISYEQYF.